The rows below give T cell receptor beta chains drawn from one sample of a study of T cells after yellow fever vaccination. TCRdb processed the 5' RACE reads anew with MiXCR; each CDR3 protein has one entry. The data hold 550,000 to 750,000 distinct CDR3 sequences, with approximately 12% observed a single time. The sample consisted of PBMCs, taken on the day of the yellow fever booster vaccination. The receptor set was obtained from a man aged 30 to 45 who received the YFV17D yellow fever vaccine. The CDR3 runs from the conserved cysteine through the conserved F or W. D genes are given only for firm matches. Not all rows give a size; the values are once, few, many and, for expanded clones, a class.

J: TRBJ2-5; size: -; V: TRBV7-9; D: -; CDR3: CASSFCSKKETQYF; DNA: TGTGCCAGCAGCTTCTGCAGTAAAAAAGAGACCCAGTACTTC
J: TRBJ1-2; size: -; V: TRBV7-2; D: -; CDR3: CASSLTAGMVYGYTF; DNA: TGTGCCAGCAGCTTAACGGCAGGGATGGTCTATGGCTACACCTTC
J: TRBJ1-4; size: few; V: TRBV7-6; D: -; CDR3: CASSPRQREKLFF; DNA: TGTGCCAGCAGCCCCCGACAACGGGAAAAACTGTTTTTT
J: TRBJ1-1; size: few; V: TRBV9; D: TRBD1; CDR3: CASSSTGGYTEAFF; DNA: TGTGCCAGCAGCTCCACAGGGGGTTACACTGAAGCTTTCTTT
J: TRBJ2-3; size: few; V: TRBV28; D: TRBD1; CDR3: CASRRGQAREQYF; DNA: TGTGCCAGCAGGAGAGGACAGGCCAGAGAGCAGTATTTT
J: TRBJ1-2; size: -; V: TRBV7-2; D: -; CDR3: CASSQDRRFYGYTF; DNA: TGTGCCAGCAGCCAAGACAGGCGTTTCTATGGCTACACCTTC
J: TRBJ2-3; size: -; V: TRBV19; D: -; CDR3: CASSLHTLPMADTQYF; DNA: TGTGCCAGTAGCCTACATACCCTCCCGATGGCAGATACGCAGTATTTT
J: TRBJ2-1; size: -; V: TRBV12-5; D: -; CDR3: CASGPPGYNEQFF; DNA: TGTGCTAGTGGTCCTCCAGGGTACAATGAGCAGTTCTTC
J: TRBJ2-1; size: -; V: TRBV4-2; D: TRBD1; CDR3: CASRPGQANSYNEQFF; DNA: TGTGCCAGCAGACCGGGACAGGCGAACTCCTACAATGAGCAGTTCTTC
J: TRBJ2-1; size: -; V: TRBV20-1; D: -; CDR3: CSANPGRSPYNEQFF; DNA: TGCAGTGCTAACCCCGGGCGTTCACCCTACAATGAGCAGTTCTTC
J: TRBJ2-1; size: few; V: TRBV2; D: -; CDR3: CASSMFNEQFF; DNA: TGTGCCAGCAGTATGTTTAATGAGCAGTTCTTC
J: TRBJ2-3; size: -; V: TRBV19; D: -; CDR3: CASHSKGETHGDTQYF; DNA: TGTGCCAGCCATTCAAAGGGGGAGACTCATGGAGATACGCAGTATTTT
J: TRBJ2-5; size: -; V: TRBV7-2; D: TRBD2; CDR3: CASRGGAGGDETQYF; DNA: TGTGCCAGCAGAGGAGGAGCGGGAGGTGACGAGACCCAGTACTTC
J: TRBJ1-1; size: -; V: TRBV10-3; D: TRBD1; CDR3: CAISGTGVGTEAFF; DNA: TGTGCCATCAGTGGCACAGGGGTGGGCACTGAAGCTTTCTTT
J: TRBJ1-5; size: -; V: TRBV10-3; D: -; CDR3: CAITGSTDQPQHF; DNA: TGTGCCATCACAGGAAGTACGGATCAGCCCCAGCATTTT
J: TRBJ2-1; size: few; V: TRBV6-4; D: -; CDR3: CASRKDSSYNEQFF; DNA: TGTGCCAGCAGGAAAGATTCATCCTACAATGAGCAGTTCTTC
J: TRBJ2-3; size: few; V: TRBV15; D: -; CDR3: CATSRGWDSPGAQYF; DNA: TGTGCCACCAGCAGAGGATGGGACTCCCCCGGTGCGCAGTATTTT
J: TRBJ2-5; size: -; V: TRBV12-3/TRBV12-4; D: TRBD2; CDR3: CASSQTSGFRQETQYF; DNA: TGTGCCAGCAGTCAGACTAGCGGGTTCCGTCAAGAGACCCAGTACTTC
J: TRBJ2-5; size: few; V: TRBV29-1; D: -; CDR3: CPPWDHSQETQYF; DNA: TGCCCTCCCTGGGACCACTCGCAAGAGACCCAGTACTTC
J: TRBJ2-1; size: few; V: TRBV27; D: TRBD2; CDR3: CASSVGTLAGAYNEQFF; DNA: TGTGCCAGCAGCGTCGGAACTCTAGCGGGAGCCTACAATGAGCAGTTCTTC
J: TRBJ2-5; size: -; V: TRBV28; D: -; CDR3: CASSSREKQYF; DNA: TGTGCCAGCAGTTCCCGGGAGAAGCAGTACTTC
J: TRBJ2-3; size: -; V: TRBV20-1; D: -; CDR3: CSAPFDRYTQYF; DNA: TGCAGTGCTCCCTTCGACAGATATACGCAGTATTTT
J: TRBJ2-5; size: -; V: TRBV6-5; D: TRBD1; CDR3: CASSYRIQGAETQYF; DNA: TGTGCCAGCAGTTACCGAATACAGGGGGCCGAGACCCAGTACTTC
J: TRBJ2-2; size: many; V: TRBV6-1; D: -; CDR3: CASRRANTGELFF; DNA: TGTGCCAGCAGACGGGCGAACACCGGGGAGCTGTTTTTT
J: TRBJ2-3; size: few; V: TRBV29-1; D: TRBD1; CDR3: CSGNRGRMSDTQYF; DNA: TGCAGCGGAAACAGGGGGCGCATGTCAGATACGCAGTATTTT
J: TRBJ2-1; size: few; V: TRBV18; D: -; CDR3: CASSPQGTWNEQFF; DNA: TGTGCCAGCTCACCACAGGGGACCTGGAATGAGCAGTTCTTC
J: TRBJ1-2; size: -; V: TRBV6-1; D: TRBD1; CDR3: CASSEPGQGIYGYTF; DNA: TGTGCCAGCAGTGAGCCGGGACAGGGTATCTATGGCTACACCTTC
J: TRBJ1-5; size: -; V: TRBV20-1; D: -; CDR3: CSARYRGAQPQHF; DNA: TGCAGTGCTAGATACCGGGGGGCGCAGCCCCAGCATTTT
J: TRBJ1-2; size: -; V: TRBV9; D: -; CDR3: CASSTTSQTVRGYTF; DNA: TGTGCCAGCAGCACTACTTCTCAGACGGTACGGGGCTACACCTTC
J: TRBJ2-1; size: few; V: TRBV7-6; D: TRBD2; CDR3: CASSLGGRNYNEQFF; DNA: TGTGCCAGCAGCTTAGGCGGGAGGAACTACAATGAGCAGTTCTTC
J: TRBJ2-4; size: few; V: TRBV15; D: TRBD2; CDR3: CATSTPLAGDIAKNIQYF; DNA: TGTGCCACCAGCACTCCCCTAGCGGGGGATATAGCCAAAAACATTCAGTACTTC
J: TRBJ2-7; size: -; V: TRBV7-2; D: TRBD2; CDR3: CASSLRTSGSSNYEQYF; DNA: TGTGCCAGCAGCTTAAGGACTAGCGGGAGTTCAAACTACGAGCAGTACTTC
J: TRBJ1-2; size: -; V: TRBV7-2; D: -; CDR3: CASSLSGPEGGYTF; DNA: TGTGCCAGCAGCTTATCCGGGCCCGAGGGTGGCTACACCTTC
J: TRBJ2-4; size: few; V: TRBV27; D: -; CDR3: CASKSFRKNIQYF; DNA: TGTGCCAGCAAAAGCTTTCGTAAAAACATTCAGTACTTC
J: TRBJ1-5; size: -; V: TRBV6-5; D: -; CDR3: CASSYAAGNQPQHF; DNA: TGTGCCAGCAGTTACGCTGCGGGCAATCAGCCCCAGCATTTT
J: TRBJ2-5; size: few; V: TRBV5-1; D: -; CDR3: CASSLALSGETQYF; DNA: TGCGCCAGCAGCTTGGCCTTGTCCGGGGAGACCCAGTACTTC
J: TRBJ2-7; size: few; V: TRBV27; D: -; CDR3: CASSPLEGGTYEQYF; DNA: TGTGCCAGCAGTCCCCTTGAGGGGGGAACCTACGAGCAGTACTTC
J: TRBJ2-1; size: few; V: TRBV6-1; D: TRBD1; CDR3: CASGTGRHNEQFF; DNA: TGTGCCAGTGGGACAGGGCGGCACAATGAGCAGTTCTTC
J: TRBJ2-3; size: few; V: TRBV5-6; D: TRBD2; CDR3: CASSSPGGITDTQYF; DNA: TGTGCCAGCAGCTCCCCGGGGGGAATCACAGATACGCAGTATTTT
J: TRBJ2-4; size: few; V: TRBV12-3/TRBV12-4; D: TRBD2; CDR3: CASSLRGGWNIQYF; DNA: TGTGCCAGCAGTTTACGCGGGGGATGGAACATTCAGTACTTC
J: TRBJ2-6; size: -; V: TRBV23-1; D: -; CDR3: CASSQSFSGGANVLTF; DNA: TGCGCCAGCAGTCAAAGTTTTAGTGGGGGGGCCAACGTCCTGACTTTC
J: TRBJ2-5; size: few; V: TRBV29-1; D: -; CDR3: CRWRRTQYF; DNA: TGCAGATGGCGGCGGACCCAGTACTTC
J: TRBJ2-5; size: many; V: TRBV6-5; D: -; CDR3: CASSYSSGLADQETQYF; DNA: TGTGCCAGCAGTTACTCTAGCGGTCTAGCAGACCAAGAGACCCAGTACTTC
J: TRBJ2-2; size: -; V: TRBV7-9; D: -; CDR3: CASSHGGARNTGELFF; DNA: TGTGCCAGCAGCCATGGGGGGGCTCGGAACACCGGGGAGCTGTTTTTT
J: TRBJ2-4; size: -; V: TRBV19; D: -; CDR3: CASSSINIQYF; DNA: TGTGCCAGTAGTAGTATAAACATTCAGTACTTC
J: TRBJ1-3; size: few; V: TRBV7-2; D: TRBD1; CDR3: CASSSGTGVNTIYF; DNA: TGTGCCAGCAGCTCCGGGACAGGCGTAAACACCATATATTTT
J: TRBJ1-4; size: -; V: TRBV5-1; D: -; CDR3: CASSLERNTNEKLFF; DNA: TGCGCCAGCAGCTTGGAACGAAACACTAACGAAAAACTGTTTTTT
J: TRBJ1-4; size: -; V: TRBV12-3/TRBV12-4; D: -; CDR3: CASGNEKLFF; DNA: TGTGCCAGCGGGAATGAAAAACTGTTTTTT
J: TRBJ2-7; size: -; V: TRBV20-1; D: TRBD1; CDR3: CSAREGTGGDYEQYF; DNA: TGCAGTGCTAGAGAGGGGACAGGGGGGGACTACGAGCAGTACTTC
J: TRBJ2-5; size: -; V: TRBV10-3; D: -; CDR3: CAISETGTGQETQYF; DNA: TGTGCCATCAGCGAAACAGGGACGGGCCAAGAGACCCAGTACTTC
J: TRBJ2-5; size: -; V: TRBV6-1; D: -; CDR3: CASRSDLEETQYF; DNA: TGTGCCAGCAGAAGTGACCTAGAAGAGACCCAGTACTTC
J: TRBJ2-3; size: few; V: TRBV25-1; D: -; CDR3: CASSKPGATDTQYF; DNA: TGTGCCAGCAGTAAACCCGGGGCCACAGATACGCAGTATTTT
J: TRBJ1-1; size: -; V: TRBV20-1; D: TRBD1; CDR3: CSARTGRDTEAFF; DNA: TGCAGTGCAAGGACAGGGAGGGACACTGAAGCTTTCTTT
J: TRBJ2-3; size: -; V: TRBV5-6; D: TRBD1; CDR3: CASSLKDRYTDTQYF; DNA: TGTGCCAGCAGCCTTAAGGACAGGTACACAGATACGCAGTATTTT
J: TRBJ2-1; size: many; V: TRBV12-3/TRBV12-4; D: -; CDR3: CASSFAGNEQFF; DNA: TGTGCCAGCAGCTTTGCCGGGAATGAGCAGTTCTTC
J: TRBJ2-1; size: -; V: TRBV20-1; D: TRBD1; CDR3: CSASLNRGYEQFF; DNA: TGCAGTGCTAGTTTAAACAGGGGCTATGAGCAGTTCTTC
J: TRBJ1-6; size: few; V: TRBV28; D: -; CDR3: CASSPEGWSPLHF; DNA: TGTGCCAGCAGTCCAGAGGGGTGGTCACCCCTCCACTTT
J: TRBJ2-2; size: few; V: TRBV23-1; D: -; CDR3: CASSTGAAGELFF; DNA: TGCGCCAGTTCGACGGGCGCGGCCGGGGAGCTGTTTTTT
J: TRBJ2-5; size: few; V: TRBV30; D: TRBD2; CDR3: CAWTLPSGLSETQYF; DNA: TGTGCCTGGACTTTGCCTAGCGGTTTGTCTGAGACCCAGTACTTC
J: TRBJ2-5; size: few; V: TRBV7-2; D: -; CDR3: CASSFGQWETQYF; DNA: TGTGCCAGCAGCTTCGGACAATGGGAGACCCAGTACTTC